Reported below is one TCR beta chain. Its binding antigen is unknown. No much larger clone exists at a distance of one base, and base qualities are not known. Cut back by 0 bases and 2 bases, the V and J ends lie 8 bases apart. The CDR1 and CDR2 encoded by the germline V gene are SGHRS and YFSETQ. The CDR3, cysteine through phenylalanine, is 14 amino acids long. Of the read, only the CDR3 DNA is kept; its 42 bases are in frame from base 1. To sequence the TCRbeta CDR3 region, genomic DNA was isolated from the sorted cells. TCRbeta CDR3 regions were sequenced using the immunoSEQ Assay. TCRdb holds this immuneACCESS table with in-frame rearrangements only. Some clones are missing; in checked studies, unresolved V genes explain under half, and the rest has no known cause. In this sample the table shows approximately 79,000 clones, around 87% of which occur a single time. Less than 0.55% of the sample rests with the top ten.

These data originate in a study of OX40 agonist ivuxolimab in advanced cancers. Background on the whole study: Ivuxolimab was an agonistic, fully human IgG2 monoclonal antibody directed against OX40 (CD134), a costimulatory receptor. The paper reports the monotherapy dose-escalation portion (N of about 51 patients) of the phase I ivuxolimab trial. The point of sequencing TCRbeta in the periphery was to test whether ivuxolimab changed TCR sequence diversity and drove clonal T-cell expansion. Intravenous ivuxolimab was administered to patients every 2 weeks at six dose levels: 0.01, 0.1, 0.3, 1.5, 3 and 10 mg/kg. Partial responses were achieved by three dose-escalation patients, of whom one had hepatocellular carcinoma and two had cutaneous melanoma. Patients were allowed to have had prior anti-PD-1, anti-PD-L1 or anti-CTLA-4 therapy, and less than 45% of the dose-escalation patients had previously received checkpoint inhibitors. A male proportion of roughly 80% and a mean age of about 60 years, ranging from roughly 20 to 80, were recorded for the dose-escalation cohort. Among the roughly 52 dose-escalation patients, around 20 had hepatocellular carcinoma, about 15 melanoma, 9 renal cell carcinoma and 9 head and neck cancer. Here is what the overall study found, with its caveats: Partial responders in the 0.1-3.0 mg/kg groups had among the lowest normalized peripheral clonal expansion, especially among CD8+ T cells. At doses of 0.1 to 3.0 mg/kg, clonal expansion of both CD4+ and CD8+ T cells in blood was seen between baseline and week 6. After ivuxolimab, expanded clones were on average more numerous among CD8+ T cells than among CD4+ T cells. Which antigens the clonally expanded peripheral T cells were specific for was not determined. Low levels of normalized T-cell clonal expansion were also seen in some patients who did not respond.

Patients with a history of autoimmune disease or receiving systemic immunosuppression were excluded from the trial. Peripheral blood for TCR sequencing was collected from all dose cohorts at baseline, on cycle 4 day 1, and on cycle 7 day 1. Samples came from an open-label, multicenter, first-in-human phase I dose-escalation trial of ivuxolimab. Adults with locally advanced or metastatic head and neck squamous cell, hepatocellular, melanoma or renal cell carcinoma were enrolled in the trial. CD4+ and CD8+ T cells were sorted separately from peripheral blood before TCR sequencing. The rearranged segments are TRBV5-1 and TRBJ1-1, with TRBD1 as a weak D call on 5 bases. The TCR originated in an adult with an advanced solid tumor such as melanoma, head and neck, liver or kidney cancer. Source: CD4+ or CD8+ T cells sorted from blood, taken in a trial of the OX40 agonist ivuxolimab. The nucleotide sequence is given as TGCGCCAGCAGCTTGGGGACATCTAACACTGAAGCTTTCTTT. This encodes CASSLGTSNTEAFF.